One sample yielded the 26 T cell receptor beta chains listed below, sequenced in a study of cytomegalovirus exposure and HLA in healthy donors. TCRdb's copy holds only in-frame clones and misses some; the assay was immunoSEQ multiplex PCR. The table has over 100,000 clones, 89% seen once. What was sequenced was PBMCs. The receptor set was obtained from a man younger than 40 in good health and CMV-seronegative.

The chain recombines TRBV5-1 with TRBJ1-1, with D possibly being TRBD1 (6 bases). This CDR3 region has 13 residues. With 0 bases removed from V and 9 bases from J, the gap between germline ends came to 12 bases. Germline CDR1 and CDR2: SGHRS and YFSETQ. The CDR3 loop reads CASSLVAQGQAFF. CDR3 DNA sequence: TGCGCCAGCAGCTTGGTTGCCCAGGGGCAAGCTTTCTTT.

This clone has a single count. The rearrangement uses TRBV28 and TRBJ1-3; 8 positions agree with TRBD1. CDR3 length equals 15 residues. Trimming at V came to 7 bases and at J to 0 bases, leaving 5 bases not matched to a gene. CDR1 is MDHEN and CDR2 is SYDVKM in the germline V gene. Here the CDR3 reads CASIRQGNSGNTIYF. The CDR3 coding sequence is TGTGCCAGCATCCGACAGGGGAACTCTGGAAACACCATATATTTT. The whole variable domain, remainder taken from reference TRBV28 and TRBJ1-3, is DVKVTQSSRYLVKRTGEKVFLECVQDMDHENMFWYRQDPGLGLRLIYFSYDVKMKEKGDIPEGYSVSREKKERFSLILESASTNQTSMYLCASIRQGNSGNTIYFGEGSWLTVV.

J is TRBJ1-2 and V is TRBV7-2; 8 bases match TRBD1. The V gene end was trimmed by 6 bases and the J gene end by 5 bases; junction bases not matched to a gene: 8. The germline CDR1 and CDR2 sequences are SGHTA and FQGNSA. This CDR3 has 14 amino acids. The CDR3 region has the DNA TGTGCCAGCAGTTTCACAGGGGGTGGATATGGCTACACCTTC. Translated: CASSFTGGGYGYTF.

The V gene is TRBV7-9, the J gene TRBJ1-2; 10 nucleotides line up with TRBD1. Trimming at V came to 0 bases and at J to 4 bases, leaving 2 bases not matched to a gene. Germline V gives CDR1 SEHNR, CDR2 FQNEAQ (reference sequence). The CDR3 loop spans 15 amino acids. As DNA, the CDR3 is TGTGCCAGCAGCTTAGCTGGGACAGGGGCCTATGGCTACACCTTC. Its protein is CASSLAGTGAYGYTF.

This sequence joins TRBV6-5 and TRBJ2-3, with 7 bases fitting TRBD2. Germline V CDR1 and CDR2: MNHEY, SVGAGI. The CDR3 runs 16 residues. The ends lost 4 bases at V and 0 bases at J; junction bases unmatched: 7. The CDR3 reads CASSSKLALSTDTQYF. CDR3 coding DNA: TGTGCCAGCAGTTCTAAACTAGCGTTGAGCACAGATACGCAGTATTTT.

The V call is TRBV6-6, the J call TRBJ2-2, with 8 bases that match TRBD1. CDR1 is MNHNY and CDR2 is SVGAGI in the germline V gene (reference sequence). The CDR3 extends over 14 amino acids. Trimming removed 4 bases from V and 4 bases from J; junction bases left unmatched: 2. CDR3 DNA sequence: TGTGCCAGCAGTTTTACAGGGGGCACCGGGGAGCTGTTTTTT. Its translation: CASSFTGGTGELFF.

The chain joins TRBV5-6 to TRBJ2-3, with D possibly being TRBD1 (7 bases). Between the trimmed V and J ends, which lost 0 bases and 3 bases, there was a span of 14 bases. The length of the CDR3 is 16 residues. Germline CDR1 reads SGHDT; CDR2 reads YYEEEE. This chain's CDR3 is CASSLGAGGWTDTQYF. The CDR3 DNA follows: TGTGCCAGCAGCTTGGGCGCAGGGGGGTGGACAGATACGCAGTATTTT.

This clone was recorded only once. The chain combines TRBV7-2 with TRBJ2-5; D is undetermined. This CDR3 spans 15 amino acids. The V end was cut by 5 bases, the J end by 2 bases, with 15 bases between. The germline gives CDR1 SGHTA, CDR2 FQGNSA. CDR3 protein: CASSPEAARQETQYF. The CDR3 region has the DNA TGTGCCAGCAGCCCAGAGGCGGCGAGACAAGAGACCCAGTACTTC.

The CDR3 loop reads CASSVGVASNEQFF. Here the CDR3 DNA reads TGTGCCAGCAGCGTAGGAGTAGCGAGCAATGAGCAGTTCTTC. V and J are TRBV9 and TRBJ2-1; tentatively, D is TRBD2 (5 bases). V was trimmed by 0 bases and J by 6 bases, leaving 10 bases between them. In germline, CDR1 is SGDLS, CDR2 YYNGEE. This CDR3 has 14 residues.

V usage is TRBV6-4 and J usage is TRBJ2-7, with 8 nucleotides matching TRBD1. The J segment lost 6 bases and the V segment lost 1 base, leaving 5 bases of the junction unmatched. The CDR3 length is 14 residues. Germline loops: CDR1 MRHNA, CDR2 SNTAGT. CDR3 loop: CASSDLGRGPEQYF. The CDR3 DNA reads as TGTGCCAGCAGTGACTTGGGCAGGGGGCCCGAGCAGTACTTC.

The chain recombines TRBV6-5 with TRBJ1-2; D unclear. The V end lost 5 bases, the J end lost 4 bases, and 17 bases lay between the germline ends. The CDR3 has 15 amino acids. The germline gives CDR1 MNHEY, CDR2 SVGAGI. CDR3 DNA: TGTGCCAGCAGTACCGAGATTCAAACCCCCTATGGCTACACCTTC. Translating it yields CASSTEIQTPYGYTF.

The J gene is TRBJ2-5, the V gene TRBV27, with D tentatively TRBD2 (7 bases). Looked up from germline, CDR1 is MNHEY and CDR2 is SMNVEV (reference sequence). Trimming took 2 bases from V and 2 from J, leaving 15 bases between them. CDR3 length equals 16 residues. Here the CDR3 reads CASSLLGGGVQETQYF. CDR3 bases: TGTGCCAGCAGTTTACTTGGAGGGGGGGTGCAAGAGACCCAGTACTTC.

The CDR3 region has the DNA TGTGCCAGCAGTTACAGAGACAGCCCCACTGAAGCTTTCTTT. It codes for CASSYRDSPTEAFF. The chain joins TRBV6-5 to TRBJ1-1; a weak D match, TRBD1 (5 bases). V lost 2 bases to trimming and J lost 4 bases, with 11 bases between them. CDR1 is MNHEY and CDR2 is SVGAGI in the germline V gene. CDR3 size: 14 residues.

CDR3 sequence (DNA): TGTGCCAGCAGCGTAGGCTGGGCGGGGGGGCAAGGCACAGATACGCAGTATTTT. Its protein is CASSVGWAGGQGTDTQYF. The chain is built from TRBV9 and TRBJ2-3; 9 bases align to TRBD2. This CDR3 comprises 18 residues. The trim removed 0 bases at V and 1 base at J, leaving 9 bases unmatched. Germline-derived CDR1 and CDR2 are SGDLS and YYNGEE.

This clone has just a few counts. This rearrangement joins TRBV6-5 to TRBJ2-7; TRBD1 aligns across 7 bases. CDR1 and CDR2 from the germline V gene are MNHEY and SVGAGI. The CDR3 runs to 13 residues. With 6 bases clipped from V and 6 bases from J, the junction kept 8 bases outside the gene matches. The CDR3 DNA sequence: TGTGCCAGCAGGGACAGGCCCTCCGGCGAGCAGTACTTC. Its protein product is CASRDRPSGEQYF.

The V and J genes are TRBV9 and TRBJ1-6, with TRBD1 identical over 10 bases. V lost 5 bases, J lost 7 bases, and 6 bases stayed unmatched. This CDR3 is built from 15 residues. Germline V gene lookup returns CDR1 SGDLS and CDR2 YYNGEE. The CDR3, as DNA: TGTGCCAGCAGTGGACAGGGGGGGAGCAATTCACCCCTCCACTTT. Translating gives CASSGQGGSNSPLHF.

The CDR3 sequence is CASSQTGQPSNTIYF. Here the CDR3 DNA reads TGCGCCAGCAGCCAAACGGGACAGCCTTCAAACACCATATATTTT. This chain uses TRBV4-1 with TRBJ1-3, with 7 positions matching TRBD1. The CDR3 spans 15 residues. Germline V lookup: CDR1 MGHRA, CDR2 YSYEKL. V shed 2 bases, J shed 6 bases, and the junction held 7 bases outside the gene matches.

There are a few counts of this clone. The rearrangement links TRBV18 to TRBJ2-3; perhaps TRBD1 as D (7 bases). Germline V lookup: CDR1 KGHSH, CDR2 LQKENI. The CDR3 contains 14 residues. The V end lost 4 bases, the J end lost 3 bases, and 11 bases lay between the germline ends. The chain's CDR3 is CASSQTGRTDTQYF. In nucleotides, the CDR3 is TGTGCCAGCTCACAGACAGGGAGGACAGATACGCAGTATTTT.

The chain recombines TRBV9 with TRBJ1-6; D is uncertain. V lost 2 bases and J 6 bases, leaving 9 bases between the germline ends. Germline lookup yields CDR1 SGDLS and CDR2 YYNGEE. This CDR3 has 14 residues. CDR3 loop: CASSVTGGNSPLHF. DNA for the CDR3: TGTGCCAGCAGCGTTACTGGAGGTAATTCACCCCTCCACTTT.

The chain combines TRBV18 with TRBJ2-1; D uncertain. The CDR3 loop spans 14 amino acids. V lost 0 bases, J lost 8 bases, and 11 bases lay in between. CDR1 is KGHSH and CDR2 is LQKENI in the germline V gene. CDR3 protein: CASSPPAPADEQFF. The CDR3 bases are TGTGCCAGCTCACCACCGGCTCCCGCGGATGAGCAGTTCTTC.

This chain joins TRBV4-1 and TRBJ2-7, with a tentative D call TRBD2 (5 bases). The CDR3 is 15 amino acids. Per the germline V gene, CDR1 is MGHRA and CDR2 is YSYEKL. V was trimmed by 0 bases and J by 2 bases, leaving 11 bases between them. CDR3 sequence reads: CASSQDGILTYEQYF. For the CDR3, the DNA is TGCGCCAGCAGCCAAGACGGGATCTTAACCTACGAGCAGTACTTC.

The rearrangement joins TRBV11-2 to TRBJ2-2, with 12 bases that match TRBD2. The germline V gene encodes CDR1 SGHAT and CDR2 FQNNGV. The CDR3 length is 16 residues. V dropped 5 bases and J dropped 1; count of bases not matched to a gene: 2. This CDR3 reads CASSPSGGVNTGELFF. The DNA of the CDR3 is TGTGCCAGCAGCCCTAGCGGGGGGGTGAACACCGGGGAGCTGTTTTTT. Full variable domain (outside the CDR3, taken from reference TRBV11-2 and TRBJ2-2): EAGVAQSPRYKIIEKRQSVAFWCNPISGHATLYWYQQILGQGPKLLIQFQNNGVVDDSQLPKDRFSAERLKGVDSTLKIQPAKLEDSAVYLCASSPSGGVNTGELFFGEGSRLTVL.

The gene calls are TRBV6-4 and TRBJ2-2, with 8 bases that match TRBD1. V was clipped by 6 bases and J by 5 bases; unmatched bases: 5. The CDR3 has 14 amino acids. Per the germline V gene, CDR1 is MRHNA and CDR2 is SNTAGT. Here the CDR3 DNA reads TGTGCCAGCAGCAAACAGGGGGAGACCGGGGAGCTGTTTTTT. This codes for CASSKQGETGELFF.

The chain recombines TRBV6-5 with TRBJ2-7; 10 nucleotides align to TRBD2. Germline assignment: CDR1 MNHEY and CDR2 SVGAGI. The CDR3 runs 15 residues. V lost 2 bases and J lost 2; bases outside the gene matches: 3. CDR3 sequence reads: CASSYGTSATYEQYF. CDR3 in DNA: TGTGCCAGCAGTTACGGGACTAGCGCTACCTACGAGCAGTACTTC.

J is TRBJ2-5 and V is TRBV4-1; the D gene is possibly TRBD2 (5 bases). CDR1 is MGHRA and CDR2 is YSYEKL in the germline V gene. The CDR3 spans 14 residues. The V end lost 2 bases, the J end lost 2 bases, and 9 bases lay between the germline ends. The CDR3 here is CASSQQPGQETQYF. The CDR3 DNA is TGCGCCAGCAGCCAACAGCCGGGACAAGAGACCCAGTACTTC.

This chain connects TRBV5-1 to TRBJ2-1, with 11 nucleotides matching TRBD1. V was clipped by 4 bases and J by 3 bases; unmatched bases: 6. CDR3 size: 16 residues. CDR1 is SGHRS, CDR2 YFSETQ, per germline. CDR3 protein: CASSGRTGGSYNEQFF. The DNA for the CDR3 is TGCGCCAGCAGCGGGCGGACAGGGGGCAGCTACAATGAGCAGTTCTTC.